This TCR beta chain is from a study of cytomegalovirus exposure and HLA in healthy donors. Findings and caveats of the study: Later work showed greater clonal expansion in HLA-associated TCR beta chains than in equally common others. What was likely a sequencing artifact was a cluster of highly shared sequence variants.

The PCR used 60 Vbeta and 13 Jbeta primers. Generated by immunoSEQ multiplex PCR, the TCRdb table keeps only in-frame clones and is missing some. The data show about 140,000 clones, with 73% seen just once and 1% to 1.5% held by the top ten. Concerning this clone: What it recognizes is unknown.

The CDR3 totals 16 residues. Germline V CDR1 and CDR2: LNHNV, YYDKDF (reference sequence). Trimming removed 7 bases from V and 1 base from J; junction bases left unmatched: 9. The rearrangement joins TRBV15 to TRBJ2-2; 7 positions match TRBD1. This clonotype originated in a woman aged 35 to 49 in good health and CMV-seronegative. The sequenced sample was PBMCs. The CDR3 sequence: CATNSMTGRNTGELFF. The DNA for the CDR3 is TGTGCCACCAATTCCATGACAGGGAGGAACACCGGGGAGCTGTTTTTT. Filled out from reference TRBV15 and TRBJ2-2, the complete variable domain reads DAMVIQNPRYQVTQFGKPVTLSCSQTLNHNVMYWYQQKSSQAPKLLFHYYDKDFNNEADTPDNFQSRRPNTSFCFLDIRSPGLGDTAMYLCATNSMTGRNTGELFFGEGSRLTVL.